The 21 T cell receptor beta chains reported below all come from one sample, sequenced in a study of blood T cells in healthy people across ages (dated by TCRdb to the mid-2010s). Library construction relied on 5' RACE. The listed sequencing device is Illumina HiSeq 2500. A second roughly 7 to 11 cycle PCR used a sample-barcoded 5' primer and a J-beta primer mix. Using fastp at Q25 and MiXCR, TCRdb reprocessed the public reads and kept productive beta chains. Rows with a matching CDR3 protein are joined into one entry that keeps the most common DNA and genes. The sample profile shows 890,000 or so distinct CDR3 sequences; about 59% of them were found once. The top ten clonotypes cover about a quarter of the sample. The sequenced sample consisted of blood. The receptors shown here come from a man younger than 45 in good health.

The chain links TRBV28 to TRBJ2-6; D possibly corresponds to TRBD1 (6 bases). The V end was cut by 7 bases, the J end by 1 base, with 23 bases between. Per the germline V gene, CDR1 is MDHEN and CDR2 is SYDVKM. The CDR3 is made up of 19 amino acids. The CDR3 loop reads CASIEQGYPWTSGANVLTF. The CDR3 DNA follows: TGTGCCAGCATTGAACAGGGATACCCCTGGACTTCTGGGGCCAACGTCCTGACTTTC.

This chain connects TRBV6-1 to TRBJ1-2; no firm D call. The CDR3 loop spans 13 amino acids. V shed 8 bases and J shed 2 bases, with 12 bases lying between them. Germline CDR1 is MNHNS and CDR2 is SASEGT. CDR3 sequence reads: CASATRANYGYTF. CDR3 bases: TGTGCCAGCGCCACGAGGGCCAACTATGGCTACACCTTC.

The chain employs TRBV7-8 and TRBJ2-4, with D hard to call. CDR1 and CDR2 (germline): SGHVS, FQNEAQ. This CDR3 has 17 amino acids. The V gene lost 2 bases and the J gene lost 2 bases, with 16 bases spanning the gap. Here the CDR3 DNA reads TGTGCCAGCAGCTTATTGGGTTGGAGAAGTACCAAAAACATTCAGTACTTC. Amino acids: CASSLLGWRSTKNIQYF.

This chain joins TRBV10-3 and TRBJ2-1; 7 bases line up with TRBD1. The germline V gene encodes CDR1 ENHRY and CDR2 SYGVKD. The J segment lost 0 bases and the V segment lost 6 bases, leaving 5 bases of the junction unmatched. This CDR3 spans 15 amino acids. The CDR3 loop is CAISDRVPSYNEQFF. The CDR3 DNA sequence: TGTGCCATCAGCGACAGGGTACCCTCCTACAATGAGCAGTTCTTC.

This chain links TRBV3-1 with TRBJ1-5, with TRBD1 matching over 7 bases. After removal of 5 bases from V and 3 bases from J, the junction contained 7 bases not matched to a gene. CDR3 length: 15 amino acids. The germline V gene encodes CDR1 LGHDT and CDR2 YNNKEL (reference sequence). CDR3 sequence reads: CASSETTGFNQPQHF. For the CDR3, the DNA is TGTGCCAGCAGCGAAACGACAGGGTTCAATCAGCCCCAGCATTTT.

This sequence joins TRBV20-1 and TRBJ2-5, with no clear D. The J call could be wrong; TRBJ2-7 is a better fit for the DNA end. The CDR3 runs to 12 residues. The germline V gene has CDR1 DFQATT and CDR2 SNEGSKA (reference sequence). CDR3 sequence: CSALPGGYEQYF. DNA of the CDR3: TGCAGTGCTCTTCCGGGCGGCTACGAGCAGTACTTC.

V is TRBV12-3 or TRBV12-4 and J is TRBJ2-3, with D hard to call. Trimming shortened V by 9 bases and J by 3 bases, and 13 bases separated the two germline ends. There are 13 residues in the CDR3. The CDR3 sequence is CASCVEWTDTQYF. The CDR3 bases are TGTGCCAGTTGCGTGGAGTGGACAGATACGCAGTATTTT.

The chain combines TRBV6-2 or TRBV6-3 with TRBJ2-1, with 9 bases lining up with TRBD1. CDR1 and CDR2 from the germline V gene are MNHEY and SVGEGT. The CDR3 is 16 residues long. Trimming took 5 bases from V and 7 from J; bases not matched to a gene: 12. CDR3 region: CASSRQPQGARNEQFF. Here the CDR3 DNA reads TGTGCCAGCAGTCGACAACCACAGGGGGCAAGGAATGAGCAGTTCTTC.

This clonotype appeared a few times. The chain uses TRBV12-3 or TRBV12-4 and TRBJ2-4; unclear D gene. The CDR3 extends over 14 amino acids. V shed 1 base and J shed 9 bases, with 13 bases lying between them. The CDR3 nucleotides read TGTGCCAGCAGTTTAGGCTTGGGGATGAGCATTCAGTACTTC. Translating it yields CASSLGLGMSIQYF.

The V call is TRBV28, the J call TRBJ1-5, with a tentative D call TRBD1 (5 bases). CDR1 is MDHEN, CDR2 SYDVKM, per germline. The CDR3 sequence is 16 residues long. V lost 5 bases to trimming and J lost 3 bases, with 17 bases between them. CDR3 sequence reads: CASSTGTYNSNQPQHF. In nucleotides, the CDR3 is TGTGCCAGCAGTACTGGGACTTACAATTCCAATCAGCCCCAGCATTTT.

V and J are TRBV12-3 or TRBV12-4 and TRBJ2-7; possibly TRBD2 for D (6 bases). This CDR3 region has 15 residues. The germline V and J ends were trimmed by 2 bases and 2 bases, with 13 bases remaining between them. Written as DNA, the CDR3 is TGTGCCAGCAGTTTATCGGAAGGGAGGCCCTACGAGCAGTACTTC. Translated: CASSLSEGRPYEQYF.

This clonotype was seen a few times. The chain joins TRBV29-1 to TRBJ2-3; TRBD2 matches at 12 bases. CDR1 is SQVTM and CDR2 is ANQGSEA in the germline V gene. With 7 bases clipped from V and 3 bases from J, the junction kept 14 bases outside the gene matches. The length of the CDR3 is 17 residues. The CDR3 DNA follows: TGCAGCGGAATAGGGGCTAGCGGGGGGGTGTTAACAGATACGCAGTATTTT. Amino acid sequence: CSGIGASGGVLTDTQYF.

The rearrangement uses TRBV3-1 and TRBJ2-3, with D possibly being TRBD2 (6 bases). Trimming took 4 bases from V and 0 from J, leaving 14 bases between them. Germline loops: CDR1 LGHDT, CDR2 YNNKEL (reference sequence). The CDR3 runs 16 residues. CDR3 nucleotide sequence: TGTGCCAGCAGCCCAACCCTAGCGACAAGCACAGATACGCAGTATTTT. This gives the protein CASSPTLATSTDTQYF.

This clonotype was recorded many times. The chain's CDR3 is CASSTLENTEAFF. The DNA for the CDR3 is TGTGCCAGCAGCACACTAGAGAACACTGAAGCTTTCTTT. The chain joins TRBV12-3 or TRBV12-4 to TRBJ1-1; D gene ambiguous. CDR3 length: 13 residues. V gave up 6 bases and J gave up 1 base, with 9 bases separating them.

The sample holds a few counts of this clonotype. A read error is possible here, since a much larger clone lies one base away. The rearrangement uses TRBV6-5 and TRBJ2-1; 12 nucleotides align to TRBD2. The J call may be incorrect, as the DNA end agrees better with TRBJ2-7. Germline loops: CDR1 MNHEY, CDR2 SVGAGI. The CDR3 consists of 18 residues. CDR3 nucleotide sequence: TGTGCCAGCAGTTACTCTACAACTAGCGGGGGGTACTACAATGAGCAGTACTTC. Translated: CASSYSTTSGGYYNEQYF.

The chain couples TRBV20-1 to TRBJ2-7; TRBD1 matches 9 bases. Germline assignment: CDR1 DFQATT and CDR2 SNEGSKA (reference sequence). With 3 bases clipped from V and 6 bases from J, the junction kept 6 bases outside the gene matches. The CDR3 sequence is 13 residues long. CDR3 loop: CSARPNRGREQYF. The CDR3 coding sequence is TGCAGTGCTAGGCCAAACAGGGGGCGCGAGCAGTACTTC.

This clonotype was counted between two and nine times. The genes are TRBV15 and TRBJ1-1; D possibly corresponds to TRBD1 (5 bases). This CDR3 comprises 11 residues. V gave up 6 bases and J gave up 6 bases, with 8 bases separating them. The germline CDR1 and CDR2 sequences are LNHNV and YYDKDF (reference sequence). The CDR3 nucleotides read TGTGCCACCAGGGGGGGACCTGAAGCTTTCTTT. Its translation is CATRGGPEAFF.

The chain joins TRBV20-1 to TRBJ1-5; TRBD1 matches 7 bases. Germline CDR1 reads DFQATT; CDR2 reads SNEGSKA (reference sequence). The CDR3 covers 16 residues. V lost 2 bases, J lost 0 bases, and 7 bases stayed unmatched. The CDR3 loop is CSARITGDLSNQPQHF. The CDR3 bases are TGCAGTGCTAGAATAACAGGGGACCTTAGCAATCAGCCCCAGCATTTT.

This rearrangement joins TRBV4-3 to TRBJ2-7; D is ambiguous. The J call may be in error: the DNA end matches TRBJ2-5 better. The CDR3 length is 14 residues. From germline, CDR1 is LGHNA and CDR2 YSLEER. In DNA form, the CDR3 reads TGCGCCAGCAGCCAAGGGTATAGTGGGGAGACCCAGTACTTC. Its translation is CASSQGYSGETQYF.

The chain couples TRBV7-2 to TRBJ2-3, with TRBD1 matching over 10 bases. The CDR3 runs 18 residues. J was trimmed by 2 bases and V by 5 bases; bases with no gene match: 13. Per germline, CDR1 SGHTA and CDR2 FQGNSA. In DNA, the CDR3 is TGTGCCAGCAGCGCCGACAGGGGGCGAGGGACACACACAGATACGCAGTATTTT. This encodes CASSADRGRGTHTDTQYF.

The V gene is TRBV5-1, the J gene TRBJ1-1; D is perhaps TRBD1 (6 bases). CDR3 length: 16 residues. Trimming left V 4 bases short and J 5 bases short, with 21 bases between. Germline CDR1 and CDR2: SGHRS and YFSETQ. CDR3 protein: CASSLRPGQGLTEAFF. The CDR3 DNA reads TGCGCCAGCAGCCTCCGGCCGGGACAAGGCTTAACTGAAGCTTTCTTT.